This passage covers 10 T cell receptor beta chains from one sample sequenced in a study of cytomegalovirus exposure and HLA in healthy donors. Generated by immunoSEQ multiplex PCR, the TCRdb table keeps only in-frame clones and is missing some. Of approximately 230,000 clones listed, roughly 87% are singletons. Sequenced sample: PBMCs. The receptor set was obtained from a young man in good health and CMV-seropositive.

CDR3 coding DNA: TGTGCCAGCAGCCCTCGGTCTGGTGACGCGGGAGGGCCCTACGAGCAGTACTTC. This codes for CASSPRSGDAGGPYEQYF. J is TRBJ2-7 and V is TRBV7-2, with 9 bases that match TRBD2. Germline V gene sequence: CDR1 SGHTA, CDR2 FQGNSA. The V gene end was trimmed by 5 bases and the J gene end by 2 bases; junction bases not matched to a gene: 16. The CDR3 spans 18 residues. Combining the CDR3 with reference TRBV7-2 and TRBJ2-7 gives the whole variable domain GAGVSQSPSNKVTEKGKDVELRCDPISGHTALYWYRQSLGQGLEFLIYFQGNSAPDKSGLPSDRFSAERTGGSVSTLTIQRTQQEDSAVYLCASSPRSGDAGGPYEQYFGPGTRLTVT.

The CDR3 reads CASSFRGTSGIYEQYF. The CDR3 nucleotides read TGTGCCAGCAGTTTCCGTGGGACTAGCGGAATATACGAGCAGTACTTC. V is TRBV27 and J is TRBJ2-7, with 11 bases matching TRBD2. The trim removed 3 bases at V and 4 bases at J, leaving 8 bases unmatched. This CDR3 spans 16 amino acids. Looked up from germline, CDR1 is MNHEY and CDR2 is SMNVEV (reference sequence).

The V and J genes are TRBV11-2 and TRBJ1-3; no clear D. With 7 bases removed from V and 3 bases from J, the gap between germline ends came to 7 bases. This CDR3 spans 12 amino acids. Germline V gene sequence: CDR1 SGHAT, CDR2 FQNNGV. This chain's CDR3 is CASNLDGNTIYF. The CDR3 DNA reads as TGTGCCAGCAACCTCGATGGAAACACCATATATTTT.

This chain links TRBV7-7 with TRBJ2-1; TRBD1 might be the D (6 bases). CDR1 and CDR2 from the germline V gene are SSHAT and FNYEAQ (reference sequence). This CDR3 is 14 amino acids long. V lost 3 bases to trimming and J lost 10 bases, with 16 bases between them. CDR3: CASSFSDSSWEQFF. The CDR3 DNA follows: TGTGCCAGCAGCTTTTCGGACAGCTCCTGGGAGCAGTTCTTC.

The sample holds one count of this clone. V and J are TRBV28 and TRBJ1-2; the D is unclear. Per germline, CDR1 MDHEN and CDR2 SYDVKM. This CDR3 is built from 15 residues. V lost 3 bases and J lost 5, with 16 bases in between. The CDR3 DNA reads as TGTGCCAGCAGTTTTACAGCTACCCCCCGTTATGGCTACACCTTC. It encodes CASSFTATPRYGYTF.

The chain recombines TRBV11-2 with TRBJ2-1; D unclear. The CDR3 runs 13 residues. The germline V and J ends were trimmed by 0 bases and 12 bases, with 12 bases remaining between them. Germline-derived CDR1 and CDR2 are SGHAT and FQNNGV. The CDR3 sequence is CASSLEWASGQFF. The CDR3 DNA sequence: TGTGCCAGCAGCTTAGAGTGGGCGTCGGGGCAGTTCTTC.

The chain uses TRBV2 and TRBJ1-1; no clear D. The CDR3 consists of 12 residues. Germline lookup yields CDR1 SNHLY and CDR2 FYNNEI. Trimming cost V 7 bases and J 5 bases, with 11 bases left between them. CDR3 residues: CASKRLGTEAFF. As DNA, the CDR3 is TGTGCCAGCAAGAGGCTCGGTACTGAAGCTTTCTTT.

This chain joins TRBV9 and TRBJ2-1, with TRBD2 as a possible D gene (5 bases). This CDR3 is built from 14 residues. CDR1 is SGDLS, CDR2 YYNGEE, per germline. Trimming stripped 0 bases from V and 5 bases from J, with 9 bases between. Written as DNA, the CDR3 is TGTGCCAGCAGCGTAGAGCGAGCGGACAATGAGCAGTTCTTC. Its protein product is CASSVERADNEQFF.

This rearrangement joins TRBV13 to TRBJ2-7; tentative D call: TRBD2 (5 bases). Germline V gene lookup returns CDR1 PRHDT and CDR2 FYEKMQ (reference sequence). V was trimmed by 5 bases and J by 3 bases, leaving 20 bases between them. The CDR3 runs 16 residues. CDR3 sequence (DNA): TGTGCCAGCAGCCCCAGCGGTTCTAGCTTTATCTACGAGCAGTACTTC. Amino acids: CASSPSGSSFIYEQYF.

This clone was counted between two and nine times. CDR3 loop: CASQSNYGYTF. CDR3 DNA: TGTGCCAGCCAGAGTAACTATGGCTACACCTTC. The V and J genes are TRBV6-1 and TRBJ1-2; D call uncertain. CDR3 length: 11 residues. Germline V CDR1 and CDR2: MNHNS, SASEGT. V was cut by 8 bases and J by 1 base, with 5 bases left in between.